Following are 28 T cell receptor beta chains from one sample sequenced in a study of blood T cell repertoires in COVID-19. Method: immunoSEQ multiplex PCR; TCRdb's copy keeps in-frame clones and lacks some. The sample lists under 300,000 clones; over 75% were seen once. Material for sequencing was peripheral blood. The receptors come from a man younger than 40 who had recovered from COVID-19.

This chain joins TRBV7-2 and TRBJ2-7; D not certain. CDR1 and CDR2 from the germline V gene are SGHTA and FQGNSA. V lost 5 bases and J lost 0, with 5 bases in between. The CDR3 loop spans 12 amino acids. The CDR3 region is CASSHSSYEQYF. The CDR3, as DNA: TGTGCCAGCAGCCATAGCTCCTACGAGCAGTACTTC.

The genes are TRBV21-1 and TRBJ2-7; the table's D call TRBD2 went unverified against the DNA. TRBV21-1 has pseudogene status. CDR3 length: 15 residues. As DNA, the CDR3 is TGTGCCAGCACCATAGGAGGACTCCCGAGGCCCGAGCAGTACTTC. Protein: CASTIGGLPRPEQYF.

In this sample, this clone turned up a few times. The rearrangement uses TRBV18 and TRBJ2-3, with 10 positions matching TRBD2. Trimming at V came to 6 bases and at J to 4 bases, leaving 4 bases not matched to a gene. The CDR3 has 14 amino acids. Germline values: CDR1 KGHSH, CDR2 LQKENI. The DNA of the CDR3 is TGTGCCAGCTCGCCTAGCGGGGGTCCAGATACGCAGTATTTT. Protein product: CASSPSGGPDTQYF.

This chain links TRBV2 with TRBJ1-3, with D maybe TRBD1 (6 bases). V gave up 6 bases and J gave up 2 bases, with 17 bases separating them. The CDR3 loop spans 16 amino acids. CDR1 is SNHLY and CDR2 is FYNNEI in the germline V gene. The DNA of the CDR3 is TGTGCCAGCAGAATCAGGGGCACCTCCACTGGAAACACCATATATTTT. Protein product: CASRIRGTSTGNTIYF.

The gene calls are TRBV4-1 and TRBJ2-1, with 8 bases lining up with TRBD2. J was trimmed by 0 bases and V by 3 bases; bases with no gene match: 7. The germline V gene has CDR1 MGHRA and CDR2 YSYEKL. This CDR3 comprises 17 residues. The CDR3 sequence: CASSHLSGGGSYNEQFF. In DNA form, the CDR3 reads TGCGCCAGCAGCCATTTATCGGGGGGGGGCTCCTACAATGAGCAGTTCTTC.

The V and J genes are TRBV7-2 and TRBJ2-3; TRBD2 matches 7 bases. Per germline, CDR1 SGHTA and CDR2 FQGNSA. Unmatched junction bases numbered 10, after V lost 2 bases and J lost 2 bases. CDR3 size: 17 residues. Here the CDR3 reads CASSLPLGGGPTDTQYF. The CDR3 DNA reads TGTGCCAGCAGCTTACCACTTGGCGGGGGACCCACAGATACGCAGTATTTT.

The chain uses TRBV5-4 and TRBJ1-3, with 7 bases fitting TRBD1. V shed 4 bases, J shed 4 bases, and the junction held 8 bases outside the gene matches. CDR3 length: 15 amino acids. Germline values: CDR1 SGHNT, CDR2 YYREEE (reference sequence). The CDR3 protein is CASSPGQVEGNTIYF. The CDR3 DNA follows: TGTGCCAGCAGCCCTGGACAGGTGGAGGGAAACACCATATATTTT. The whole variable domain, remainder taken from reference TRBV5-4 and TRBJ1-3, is ETGVTQSPTHLIKTRGQQVTLRCSSQSGHNTVSWYQQALGQGPQFIFQYYREEENGRGNFPPRFSGLQFPNYSSELNVNALELDDSALYLCASSPGQVEGNTIYFGEGSWLTVV.

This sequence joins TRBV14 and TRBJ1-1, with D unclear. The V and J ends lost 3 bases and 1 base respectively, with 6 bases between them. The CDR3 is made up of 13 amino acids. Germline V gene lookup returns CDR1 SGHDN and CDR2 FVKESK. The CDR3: CASSHMRNTEAFF. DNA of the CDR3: TGTGCCAGCAGCCACATGAGGAACACTGAAGCTTTCTTT.

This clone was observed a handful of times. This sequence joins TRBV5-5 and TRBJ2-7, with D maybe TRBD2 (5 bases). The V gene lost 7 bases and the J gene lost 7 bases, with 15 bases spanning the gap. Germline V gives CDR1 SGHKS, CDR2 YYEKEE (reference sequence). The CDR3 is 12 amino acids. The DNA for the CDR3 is TGTGCCAGCTATACGGGGTACGGGGAGCAGTACTTC. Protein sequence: CASYTGYGEQYF.

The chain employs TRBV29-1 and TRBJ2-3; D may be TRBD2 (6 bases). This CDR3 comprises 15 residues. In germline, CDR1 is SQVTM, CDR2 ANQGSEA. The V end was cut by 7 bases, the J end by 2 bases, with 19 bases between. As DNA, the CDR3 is TGCAGCGGCGGCGGGACGGAAATCTTCACAGATACGCAGTATTTT. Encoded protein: CSGGGTEIFTDTQYF.

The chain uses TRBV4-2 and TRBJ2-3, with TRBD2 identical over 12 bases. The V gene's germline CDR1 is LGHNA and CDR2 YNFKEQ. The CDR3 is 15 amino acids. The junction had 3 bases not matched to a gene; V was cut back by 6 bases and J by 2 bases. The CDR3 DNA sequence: TGTGCCAGCAGTAGACTAGCGGGGGCCACAGATACGCAGTATTTT. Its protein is CASSRLAGATDTQYF.

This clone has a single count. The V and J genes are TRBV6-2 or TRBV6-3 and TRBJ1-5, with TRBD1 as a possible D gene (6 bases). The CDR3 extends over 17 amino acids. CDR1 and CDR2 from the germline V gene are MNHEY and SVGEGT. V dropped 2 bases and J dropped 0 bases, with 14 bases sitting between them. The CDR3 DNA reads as TGTGCCAGCAGTTACACAAAACAGGGCTCTAGCAATCAGCCCCAGCATTTT. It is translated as CASSYTKQGSSNQPQHF.

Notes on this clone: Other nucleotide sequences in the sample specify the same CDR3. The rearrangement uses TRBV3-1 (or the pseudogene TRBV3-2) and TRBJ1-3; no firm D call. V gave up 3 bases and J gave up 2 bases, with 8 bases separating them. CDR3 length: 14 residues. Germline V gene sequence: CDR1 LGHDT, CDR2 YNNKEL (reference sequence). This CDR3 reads CASSQGGAGNTIYF. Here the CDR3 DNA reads TGTGCCAGCAGCCAGGGTGGAGCTGGAAACACCATATATTTT.

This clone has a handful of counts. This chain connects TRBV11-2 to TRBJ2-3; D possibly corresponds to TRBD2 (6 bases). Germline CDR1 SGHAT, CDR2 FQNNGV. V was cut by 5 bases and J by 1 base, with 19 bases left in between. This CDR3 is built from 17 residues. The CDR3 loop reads CASSDRRLGGGTDTQYF. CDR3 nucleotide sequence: TGTGCCAGCAGCGACCGGCGTCTGGGCGGGGGCACAGATACGCAGTATTTT. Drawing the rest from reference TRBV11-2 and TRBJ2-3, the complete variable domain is EAGVAQSPRYKIIEKRQSVAFWCNPISGHATLYWYQQILGQGPKLLIQFQNNGVVDDSQLPKDRFSAERLKGVDSTLKIQPAKLEDSAVYLCASSDRRLGGGTDTQYFGPGTRLTVL.

CDR3 sequence reads: CSASGRGNVSYNEQFF. CDR3 DNA sequence: TGCAGTGCTAGTGGTAGGGGGAATGTATCCTACAATGAGCAGTTCTTC. This sequence joins TRBV20-1 and TRBJ2-1; tentative D call: TRBD1 (6 bases). The CDR3 runs to 16 residues. Trimming removed 3 bases at V and 1 base at J, with 16 bases between. The V gene's germline CDR1 is DFQATT and CDR2 SNEGSKA (reference sequence).

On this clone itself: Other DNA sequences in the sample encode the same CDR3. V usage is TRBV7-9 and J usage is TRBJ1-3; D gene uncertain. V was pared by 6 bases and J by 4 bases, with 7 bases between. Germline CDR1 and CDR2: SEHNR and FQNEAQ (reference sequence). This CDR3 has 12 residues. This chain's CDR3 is CASRSSGNTIYF. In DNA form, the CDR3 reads TGTGCCAGCAGATCCTCGGGAAACACCATATATTTT.

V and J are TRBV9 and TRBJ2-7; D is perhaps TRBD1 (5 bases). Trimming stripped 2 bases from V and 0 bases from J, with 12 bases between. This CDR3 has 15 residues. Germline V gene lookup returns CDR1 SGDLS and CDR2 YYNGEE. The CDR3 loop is CASSVSQGLSYEQYF. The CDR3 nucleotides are TGTGCCAGCAGCGTTTCGCAGGGCCTCTCCTACGAGCAGTACTTC.

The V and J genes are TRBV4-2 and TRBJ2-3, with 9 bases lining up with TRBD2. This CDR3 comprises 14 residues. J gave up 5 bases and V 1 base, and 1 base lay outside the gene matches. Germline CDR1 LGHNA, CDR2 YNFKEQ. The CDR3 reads CASSQGTSEDTQYF. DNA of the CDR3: TGTGCCAGCAGCCAAGGGACTAGCGAAGATACGCAGTATTTT.

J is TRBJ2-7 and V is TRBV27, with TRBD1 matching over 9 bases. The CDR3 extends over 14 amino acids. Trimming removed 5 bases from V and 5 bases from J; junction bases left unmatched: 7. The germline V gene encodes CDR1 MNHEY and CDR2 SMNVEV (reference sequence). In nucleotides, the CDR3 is TGTGCCAGCAGTATCAGGGACAGGGCCCACGAGCAGTACTTC. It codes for CASSIRDRAHEQYF.

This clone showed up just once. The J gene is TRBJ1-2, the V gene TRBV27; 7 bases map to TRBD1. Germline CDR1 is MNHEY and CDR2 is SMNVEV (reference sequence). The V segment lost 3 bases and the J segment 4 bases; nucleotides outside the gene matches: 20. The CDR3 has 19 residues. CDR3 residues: CASSLYIPYSGTELYGYTF. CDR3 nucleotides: TGTGCCAGCAGTTTGTACATCCCGTACTCCGGGACAGAGCTCTATGGCTACACCTTC.

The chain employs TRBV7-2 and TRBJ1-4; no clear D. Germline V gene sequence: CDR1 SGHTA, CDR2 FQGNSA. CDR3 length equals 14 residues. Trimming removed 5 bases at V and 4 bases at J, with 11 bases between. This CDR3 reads CASSPGLGNEKLFF. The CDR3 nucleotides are TGTGCCAGCAGCCCGGGTTTGGGTAATGAAAAACTGTTTTTT.

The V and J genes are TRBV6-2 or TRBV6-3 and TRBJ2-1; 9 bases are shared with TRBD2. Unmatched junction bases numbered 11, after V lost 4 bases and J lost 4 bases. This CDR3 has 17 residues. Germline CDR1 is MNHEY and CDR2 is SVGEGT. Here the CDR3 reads CASSSRIAGEFYNEQFF. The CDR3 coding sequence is TGTGCCAGCAGTTCCCGGATAGCGGGGGAATTTTACAATGAGCAGTTCTTC.

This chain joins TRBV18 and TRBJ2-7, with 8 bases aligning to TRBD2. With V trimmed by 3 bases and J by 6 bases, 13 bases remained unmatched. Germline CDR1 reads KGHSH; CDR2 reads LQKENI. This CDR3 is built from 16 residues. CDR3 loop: CASSPRLGTSTSEQYF. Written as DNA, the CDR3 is TGTGCCAGCTCACCGCGGCTTGGGACTAGTACGAGCGAGCAGTACTTC.

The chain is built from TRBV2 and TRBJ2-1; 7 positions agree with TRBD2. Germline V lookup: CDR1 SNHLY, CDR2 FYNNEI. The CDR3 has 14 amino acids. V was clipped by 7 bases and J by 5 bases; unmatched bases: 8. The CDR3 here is CASNWAGVNNEQFF. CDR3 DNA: TGTGCCAGCAATTGGGCGGGGGTCAACAATGAGCAGTTCTTC.

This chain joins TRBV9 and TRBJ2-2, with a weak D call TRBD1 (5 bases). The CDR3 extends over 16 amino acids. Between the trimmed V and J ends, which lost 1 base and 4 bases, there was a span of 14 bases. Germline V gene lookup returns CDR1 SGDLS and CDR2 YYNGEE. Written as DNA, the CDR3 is TGTGCCAGCAGCGTAAAACAGGACGGAGTCACCGGGGAGCTGTTTTTT. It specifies CASSVKQDGVTGELFF.

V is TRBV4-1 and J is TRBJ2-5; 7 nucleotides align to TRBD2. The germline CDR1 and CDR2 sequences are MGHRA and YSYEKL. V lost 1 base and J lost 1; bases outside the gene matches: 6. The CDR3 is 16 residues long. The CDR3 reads CASSQAGRETQETQYF. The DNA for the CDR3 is TGCGCCAGCAGCCAAGCGGGGCGGGAGACCCAAGAGACCCAGTACTTC.

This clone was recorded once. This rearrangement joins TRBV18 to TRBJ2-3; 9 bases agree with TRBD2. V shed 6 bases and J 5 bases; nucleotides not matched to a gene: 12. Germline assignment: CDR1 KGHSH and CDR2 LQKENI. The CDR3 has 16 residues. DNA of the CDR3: TGTGCCAGCTCTCCCCCGAATAGCGGGGGTTTAGATACGCAGTATTTT. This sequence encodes CASSPPNSGGLDTQYF.

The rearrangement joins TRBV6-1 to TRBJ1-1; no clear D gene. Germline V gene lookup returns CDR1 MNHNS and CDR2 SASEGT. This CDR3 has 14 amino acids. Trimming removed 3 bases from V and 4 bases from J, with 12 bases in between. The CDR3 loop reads CASSEEGGSTEAFF. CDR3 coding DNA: TGTGCCAGCAGTGAGGAGGGAGGGAGCACTGAAGCTTTCTTT.